The 20 T cell receptor beta chains below were found in one sample sequenced in a study of T cell changes during pregnancy in multiple sclerosis. Method: immunoSEQ multiplex PCR; TCRdb's copy keeps in-frame clones and lacks some. The sample contains just under 70,000 clones, roughly nine tenths of which appear only once. Specimen: peripheral blood, collected in the second trimester of pregnancy. These receptors were obtained from a female donor with multiple sclerosis, enrolled in a pregnancy study.

The rearrangement joins TRBV12-5 to TRBJ2-3; no reliable D call. This CDR3 region has 13 residues. V was pared by 5 bases and J by 5 bases, with 11 bases between. Per the germline V gene, CDR1 is LGHNT and CDR2 is FRNRAP. The CDR3 loop reads CASGSDSRDTQYF. For the CDR3, the DNA is TGTGCTAGTGGTAGCGACTCTAGAGATACGCAGTATTTT.

This chain's CDR3 is CASSPQGTWDGYTF. CDR3 nucleotide sequence: TGTGCCAGCAGCCCTCAGGGAACTTGGGATGGCTACACCTTC. The chain uses TRBV4-2 and TRBJ1-2; perhaps TRBD1 as D (5 bases). Trimming removed 4 bases at V and 6 bases at J, with 15 bases between. Germline CDR1 and CDR2: LGHNA and YNFKEQ. The length of the CDR3 is 14 residues.

This chain uses TRBV19 with TRBJ1-4; D gene uncertain. Germline V lookup: CDR1 LNHDA, CDR2 SQIVND (reference sequence). The CDR3 length is 12 residues. Trimming took off 5 bases at V and 8 bases at J, with 9 bases between the two ends. The CDR3 reads CASSWAGEKLFF. As DNA, the CDR3 is TGTGCCAGTAGTTGGGCTGGGGAAAAACTGTTTTTT.

The V call is TRBV5-4, the J call TRBJ1-6; 12 bases are a match to TRBD1. The CDR3 extends over 17 amino acids. Losses at the gene ends were 4 bases for V and 6 bases for J; bases not matched to a gene: 8. CDR1 and CDR2 from the germline V gene are SGHNT and YYREEE (reference sequence). The DNA for the CDR3 is TGTGCCAGCAGCCCGGGACAGGGGGCGCCGGGTAATTCACCCCTCCACTTT. This gives the protein CASSPGQGAPGNSPLHF.

The V gene is TRBV7-9, the J gene TRBJ2-5; possibly TRBD2 for D (5 bases). Germline V gives CDR1 SEHNR, CDR2 FQNEAQ (reference sequence). CDR3 length: 13 residues. V shed 5 bases and J shed 5 bases, with 12 bases lying between them. As DNA, the CDR3 is TGTGCCAGCAGCCCTCGGACTGTCGAGACCCAGTACTTC. The encoded protein is CASSPRTVETQYF.

The chain uses TRBV7-2 and TRBJ2-5; TRBD1 agrees at 7 bases. V dropped 5 bases and J dropped 6; count of bases not matched to a gene: 9. The germline gives CDR1 SGHTA, CDR2 FQGNSA. CDR3 length equals 14 residues. CDR3 region: CASSRRQGLKTQYF. Here the CDR3 DNA reads TGTGCCAGCAGCCGCCGACAGGGCTTGAAGACCCAGTACTTC.

Regarding this clone: At the DNA level, this CDR3 is encoded by other sequences in the same sample as well. The V call is TRBV6-5, the J call TRBJ2-5, with 8 bases fitting TRBD2. This CDR3 comprises 14 residues. The germline V gene encodes CDR1 MNHEY and CDR2 SVGAGI. The junction had 7 bases not matched to a gene; V was cut back by 5 bases and J by 5 bases. CDR3 in amino acids: CASSPRGGQETQYF. CDR3 DNA sequence: TGTGCCAGCAGTCCACGGGGGGGCCAGGAGACCCAGTACTTC.

On this clone itself: An end of the junction differs from the germline gene, which may be a read error. In DNA, the CDR3 is TGCAGCGTTGAAGAGGGACACCGAAAGGGGTTT. It codes for CSVEEGHRKGF. V gene TRBV29-1 combines with J gene TRBJ1-4; a weak D match, TRBD1 (6 bases). This CDR3 contains 11 residues. Germline V gene sequence: CDR1 SQVTM, CDR2 ANQGSEA. Based on the CDR3 plus reference TRBV29-1 and TRBJ1-4, the full variable domain is SAVISQKPSRDICQRGTSLTIQCQVDSQVTMMFWYRQQPGQSLTLIATANQGSEATYESGFVIDKFPISRPNLTFSTLTVSNMSPEDSSIYLCSVEEGHRKGFGSGTQLSVL.

This chain uses TRBV11-2 with TRBJ2-1, with 8 nucleotides matching TRBD2. The CDR3 spans 14 residues. Germline CDR1 reads SGHAT; CDR2 reads FQNNGV. V gave up 3 bases and J gave up 8 bases; unmatched junction bases: 6. The CDR3 DNA reads as TGTGCCAGCAGCTTCGGGGGGGCCGTTTATGAGCAGTTCTTC. Translating it yields CASSFGGAVYEQFF.

The CDR3 loop is CASSKYATNEKLFF. CDR3 DNA sequence: TGTGCCAGCAGCAAATATGCAACTAATGAAAAACTGTTTTTT. V gene TRBV7-6 combines with J gene TRBJ1-4; D remains unclear. V was pared by 5 bases and J by 0 bases, with 7 bases between. Germline V gives CDR1 SGHVS, CDR2 FNYEAQ. The CDR3 is 14 residues long.

This chain links TRBV9 with TRBJ2-7, with D perhaps matching TRBD2 (5 bases). This CDR3 contains 15 residues. V gave up 3 bases and J gave up 3 bases, with 16 bases separating them. CDR1 is SGDLS and CDR2 is YYNGEE in the germline V gene. CDR3 sequence: CASSGSEVGHYEQYF. In DNA, the CDR3 is TGTGCCAGCAGCGGTAGCGAGGTGGGCCACTACGAGCAGTACTTC.

This rearrangement joins TRBV27 to TRBJ2-6; the D gene is possibly TRBD1 (5 bases). The CDR3 contains 15 residues. CDR1 and CDR2 (germline): MNHEY, SMNVEV (reference sequence). Trimming took off 6 bases at V and 0 bases at J, with 9 bases between the two ends. CDR3 loop: CASSFQGSGANVLTF. In DNA form, the CDR3 reads TGTGCCAGCAGCTTCCAGGGCTCTGGGGCCAACGTCCTGACTTTC. The whole variable domain, filled in from reference TRBV27 and TRBJ2-6, reads EAQVTQNPRYLITVTGKKLTVTCSQNMNHEYMSWYRQDPGLGLRQIYYSMNVEVTDKGDVPEGYKVSRKEKRNFPLILESPSPNQTSLYFCASSFQGSGANVLTFGAGSRLTVL.

The chain is built from TRBV19 and TRBJ1-1; D may be TRBD1 (5 bases). Germline V gene data show CDR1 as LNHDA and CDR2 as SQIVND (reference sequence). Deletions cut 5 bases from V and 1 base from J, with 14 bases between. This CDR3 has 15 amino acids. CDR3 nucleotide sequence: TGTGCCAGTAGTCTGCGGGGGTCCGCGAACACTGAAGCTTTCTTT. Its protein product is CASSLRGSANTEAFF.

This clone is a singleton in its sample. The rearrangement joins TRBV7-9 to TRBJ1-2, with D possibly matching TRBD1 (6 bases). The length of the CDR3 is 13 residues. The V and J ends lost 5 bases and 5 bases respectively, with 12 bases between them. The germline CDR1 and CDR2 sequences are SEHNR and FQNEAQ (reference sequence). The CDR3 DNA follows: TGTGCCAGCAGCCCCCAGCAGGGGTATGGCTACACCTTC. Protein: CASSPQQGYGYTF.

A remark on this clone: This may be a read error: a much more frequent sequence differs by one nucleotide. This chain joins TRBV7-2 and TRBJ2-5; 9 nucleotides line up with TRBD1. Germline values: CDR1 SGHTA, CDR2 FQGNSA. This CDR3 region has 15 residues. CDR3 bases: TGTGCCGGCAGCTTAGTGGACAGGGGTGGGGAGACCCAGTACTTC. It specifies CAGSLVDRGGETQYF.

V is TRBV7-2 and J is TRBJ1-4; 12 nucleotides align to TRBD1. The trim removed 5 bases at V and 13 bases at J, leaving 17 bases unmatched. The CDR3 consists of 17 residues. Germline V gene sequence: CDR1 SGHTA, CDR2 FQGNSA. This CDR3 reads CASSEGQGAGRSDVLFF. The CDR3 region has the DNA TGTGCCAGCAGCGAGGGACAGGGGGCCGGGCGGAGTGATGTACTGTTTTTT.

The chain couples TRBV6-5 to TRBJ1-3; D unclear. The germline V gene encodes CDR1 MNHEY and CDR2 SVGAGI. This CDR3 has 15 residues. V lost 0 bases to trimming and J lost 2 bases, with 8 bases between them. CDR3 DNA sequence: TGTGCCAGCAGTTACTCACAGACTACTGGAAACACCATATATTTT. This codes for CASSYSQTTGNTIYF.

The J gene is TRBJ2-5, the V gene TRBV4-2; 9 bases are shared with TRBD2. The CDR3 has 17 residues. J was trimmed by 4 bases and V by 4 bases; bases with no gene match: 13. Germline V gives CDR1 LGHNA, CDR2 YNFKEQ. DNA for the CDR3: TGTGCCAGCAGCCCTGTGAGCGTTAGCGGGGGAGGAGAGACCCAGTACTTC. As protein: CASSPVSVSGGGETQYF.

V gene TRBV9 combines with J gene TRBJ2-7; D possibly corresponds to TRBD1 (6 bases). The germline CDR1 and CDR2 sequences are SGDLS and YYNGEE. This CDR3 is built from 15 residues. Deletions cut 3 bases from V and 2 bases from J, with 15 bases between. The CDR3 loop reads CASSAMETGPYEQYF. The CDR3 DNA sequence: TGTGCCAGCAGCGCCATGGAGACAGGACCCTACGAGCAGTACTTC.

The rearrangement joins TRBV6-1 to TRBJ2-7; D is possibly TRBD1 (5 bases). Trimming removed 7 bases from V and 6 bases from J, with 22 bases in between. From germline, CDR1 is MNHNS and CDR2 SASEGT. CDR3 length: 15 residues. The CDR3 here is CASIEGVGASFEQYF. CDR3 DNA: TGTGCCAGCATCGAAGGGGTAGGGGCCTCTTTCGAGCAGTACTTC.